The 14 T cell receptor beta chains below all came from one sample that was sequenced in a study of T cells in localized non-small cell lung cancer. Assay: immunoSEQ multiplex PCR; the TCRdb copy retains only in-frame clones and omits some. The profile covers around 35,000 clones, with 93% appearing a single time and around 8% taken by the ten largest. Sequenced here: peripheral blood, sampled before any cancer treatment. The source of these receptors is a female donor of 60 years or more with stage I lung adenocarcinoma.

J is TRBJ2-7 and V is TRBV18; D uncertain. The CDR3 loop spans 11 amino acids. CDR1 and CDR2 (germline): KGHSH, LQKENI. Trimming left V 4 bases short and J 1 base short, with 2 bases between. Here the CDR3 reads CASSQSYEQYF. The CDR3 DNA sequence: TGTGCCAGCTCACAGTCCTACGAGCAGTACTTC.

The chain has TRBV29-1 and TRBJ1-2, with 12 bases identical to TRBD1. The CDR3 loop spans 14 amino acids. From germline, CDR1 is SQVTM and CDR2 ANQGSEA. The V gene end was trimmed by 5 bases and the J gene end by 5 bases; junction bases not matched to a gene: 6. DNA for the CDR3: TGCAGCGTTCCCGGGACAGGGGGCGATTATGGCTACACCTTC. Its protein product is CSVPGTGGDYGYTF.

V and J are TRBV18 and TRBJ1-1; possibly TRBD1 for D (5 bases). Germline CDR1 KGHSH, CDR2 LQKENI. Trimming removed 2 bases from V and 2 bases from J, with 15 bases in between. The CDR3 sequence is 16 residues long. CDR3: CASSPSPTALNTEAFF. In nucleotides, the CDR3 is TGTGCCAGCTCACCATCCCCGACAGCTCTTAACACTGAAGCTTTCTTT. The full variable domain, completed using reference TRBV18 and TRBJ1-1, is NAGVMQNPRHLVRRRGQEARLRCSPMKGHSHVYWYRQLPEEGLKFMVYLQKENIIDESGMPKERFSAEFPKEGPSILRIQQVVRGDSAAYFCASSPSPTALNTEAFFGQGTRLTVV.

The rearrangement joins TRBV18 to TRBJ2-2; the match to TRBD1 covers 7 bases. The germline V gene encodes CDR1 KGHSH and CDR2 LQKENI. The CDR3 has 17 amino acids. Unmatched junction bases numbered 6, after V lost 2 bases and J lost 0 bases. CDR3 DNA sequence: TGTGCCAGCTCACCATCTCGGACAGGTTCGAACACCGGGGAGCTGTTTTTT. This translates into CASSPSRTGSNTGELFF.

This clone was recorded once. The genes are TRBV7-3 and TRBJ2-1; TRBD2 aligns across 10 bases. Per the germline V gene, CDR1 is SGHTA and CDR2 is FQGTGA. This CDR3 comprises 15 residues. Trimming cost V 5 bases and J 8 bases; bases outside gene matches: 9. The DNA for the CDR3 is TGTGCCAGCAGCCTCGAGGGGACTAGCGTCCATGAGCAGTTCTTC. It codes for CASSLEGTSVHEQFF.

CDR3 sequence (DNA): TGTGCCAGCAGCCTCCAGGGGGTGGGTCCCTACGAGCAGTACTTC. It codes for CASSLQGVGPYEQYF. The genes are TRBV7-9 and TRBJ2-7; 7 bases fit TRBD1. Germline V gene data show CDR1 as SEHNR and CDR2 as FQNEAQ (reference sequence). This CDR3 has 15 amino acids. V shed 5 bases, J shed 2 bases, and the junction held 9 bases outside the gene matches.

The chain combines TRBV4-3 with TRBJ1-2, with 10 positions matching TRBD1. This CDR3 spans 16 amino acids. The germline CDR1 and CDR2 sequences are LGHNA and YSLEER. V gave up 4 bases and J gave up 0 bases; unmatched junction bases: 5. For the CDR3, the DNA is TGCGCCAGCAGCCTTGGGACAGGGGATTCTAACTATGGCTACACCTTC. It yields the protein CASSLGTGDSNYGYTF.

The chain couples TRBV7-3 to TRBJ2-3; 7 bases are shared with TRBD2. This CDR3 is 17 amino acids long. Germline trimming cut 2 bases from V and 5 bases from J; bases unmatched to any gene: 13. CDR1 and CDR2 from the germline V gene are SGHTA and FQGTGA. The CDR3 is CASSLVRVPSGLDTQYF. The CDR3 DNA sequence: TGTGCCAGCAGCTTAGTTCGGGTGCCTAGCGGTCTAGATACGCAGTATTTT.

This chain joins TRBV7-9 and TRBJ1-1; 7 nucleotides match TRBD1. CDR1 is SEHNR and CDR2 is FQNEAQ in the germline V gene (reference sequence). Unmatched junction bases numbered 6, after V lost 0 bases and J lost 5 bases. The CDR3 is 15 amino acids. CDR3 sequence: CASSLAAGGSTEAFF. In DNA, the CDR3 is TGTGCCAGCAGCTTAGCGGCAGGGGGTTCTACTGAAGCTTTCTTT.

CDR3 residues: CASSESGGAGYNEQFF. Written as DNA, the CDR3 is TGTGCCAGCAGTGAATCGGGAGGGGCAGGGTACAATGAGCAGTTCTTC. The V call is TRBV25-1, the J call TRBJ2-1, with 8 bases identical to TRBD2. Germline-derived CDR1 and CDR2 are MGHDK and SYGVNS. This CDR3 comprises 16 residues. V lost 1 base and J lost 4; bases outside the gene matches: 6. Complete variable domain (other parts from reference TRBV25-1 and TRBJ2-1): EADIYQTPRYLVIGTGKKITLECSQTMGHDKMYWYQQDPGMELHLIHYSYGVNSTEKGDLSSESTVSRIRTEHFPLTLESARPSHTSQYLCASSESGGAGYNEQFFGPGTRLTVL.

This chain connects TRBV28 to TRBJ2-1, with D possibly matching TRBD2 (6 bases). V was cut by 6 bases and J by 6 bases, with 18 bases left in between. Per germline, CDR1 MDHEN and CDR2 SYDVKM. The CDR3 sequence is 15 residues long. The CDR3 reads CASRTGTDSGNEQFF. CDR3 coding DNA: TGTGCCAGCAGGACCGGGACTGACTCGGGCAATGAGCAGTTCTTC.

This clone came up a few times. The chain carries TRBV25-1 and TRBJ2-1; D is undetermined. This CDR3 is built from 11 residues. Germline CDR1 reads MGHDK; CDR2 reads SYGVNS. V was clipped by 5 bases and J by 8 bases, with 7 bases between them. The CDR3 nucleotides are TGTGCCAGCAGTCCATTAGATGAGCAGTTCTTC. Protein product: CASSPLDEQFF.

The chain has TRBV7-2 and TRBJ2-3; D may correspond to TRBD1 or TRBD2 (5 bases each). The CDR3 loop spans 15 amino acids. V was cut by 4 bases and J by 2 bases, with 13 bases left in between. The germline gives CDR1 SGHTA, CDR2 FQGNSA. The CDR3 protein is CASSSSGTYTDTQYF. The CDR3 DNA follows: TGTGCCAGCAGCTCCTCCGGGACCTACACAGATACGCAGTATTTT.

The V gene is TRBV7-8, the J gene TRBJ1-1; D unresolved. V lost 1 base and J lost 0, with 6 bases in between. The CDR3 runs 14 residues. CDR1 is SGHVS, CDR2 FQNEAQ, per germline. The CDR3 DNA sequence: TGTGCCAGCAGCTTAGGAGAGATGAACACTGAAGCTTTCTTT. It specifies CASSLGEMNTEAFF.